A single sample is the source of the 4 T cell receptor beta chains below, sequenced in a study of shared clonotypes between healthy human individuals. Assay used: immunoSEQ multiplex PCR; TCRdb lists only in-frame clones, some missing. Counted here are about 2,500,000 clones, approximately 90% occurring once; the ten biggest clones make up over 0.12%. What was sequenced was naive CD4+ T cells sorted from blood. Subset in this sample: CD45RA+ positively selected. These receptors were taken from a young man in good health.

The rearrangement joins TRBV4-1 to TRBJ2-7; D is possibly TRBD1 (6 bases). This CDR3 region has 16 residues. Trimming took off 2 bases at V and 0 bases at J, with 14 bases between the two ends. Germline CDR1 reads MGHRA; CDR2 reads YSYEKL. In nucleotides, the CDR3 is TGCGCCAGCAGCCAACTTACAGGGATCCCCTCCTACGAGCAGTACTTC. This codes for CASSQLTGIPSYEQYF.

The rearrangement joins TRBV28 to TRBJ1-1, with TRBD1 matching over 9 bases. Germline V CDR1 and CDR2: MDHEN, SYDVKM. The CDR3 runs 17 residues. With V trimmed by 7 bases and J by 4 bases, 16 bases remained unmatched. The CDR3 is CASTMPGQGIFGTEAFF. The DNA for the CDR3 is TGTGCCAGCACCATGCCGGGACAGGGAATATTTGGCACTGAAGCTTTCTTT.

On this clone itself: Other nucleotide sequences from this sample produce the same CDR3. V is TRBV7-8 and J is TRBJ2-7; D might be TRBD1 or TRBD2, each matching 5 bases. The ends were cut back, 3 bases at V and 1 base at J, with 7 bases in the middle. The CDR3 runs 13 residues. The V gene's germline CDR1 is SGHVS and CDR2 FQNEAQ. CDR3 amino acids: CASSLGRSYEQYF. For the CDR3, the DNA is TGTGCCAGCAGCTTGGGACGGTCCTACGAGCAGTACTTC.

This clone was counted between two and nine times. As DNA, the CDR3 is TGTGCCAGCAGCGTCAACCCCGGGACTAGCGGGGGGGGTCCTTCTTACGAGCAGTACTTC. Residues: CASSVNPGTSGGGPSYEQYF. V gene TRBV9 combines with J gene TRBJ2-7; 16 nucleotides match TRBD2. Germline-derived CDR1 and CDR2 are SGDLS and YYNGEE. The CDR3 contains 20 residues. V shed 2 bases, J shed 4 bases, and the junction held 15 bases outside the gene matches.